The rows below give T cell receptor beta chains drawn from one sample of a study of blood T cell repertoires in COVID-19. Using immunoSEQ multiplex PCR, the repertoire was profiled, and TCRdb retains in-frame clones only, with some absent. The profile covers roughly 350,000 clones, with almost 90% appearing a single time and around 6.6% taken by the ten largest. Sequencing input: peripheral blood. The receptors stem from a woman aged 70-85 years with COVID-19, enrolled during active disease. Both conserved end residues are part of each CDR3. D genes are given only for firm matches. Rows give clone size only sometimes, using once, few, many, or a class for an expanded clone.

CDR3 protein: CAWSEVQGFSPLHF; CDR3 DNA: TGTGCCTGGAGTGAAGTGCAGGGATTTTCACCCCTCCACTTT; V gene: TRBV30; clone size: -; CDR3 length: 14; D gene: -; J gene: TRBJ1-6
CDR3 protein: CSVEKGVGNTEAFF; CDR3 DNA: TGCAGCGTTGAAAAGGGGGTAGGGAACACTGAAGCTTTCTTT; V gene: TRBV29-1; clone size: -; CDR3 length: 14; D gene: -; J gene: TRBJ1-1
CDR3 protein: CSAIESSGANVLTF; CDR3 DNA: TGCAGCGCTATAGAGAGCTCTGGGGCCAACGTCCTGACTTTC; V gene: TRBV29-1; clone size: -; CDR3 length: 14; D gene: -; J gene: TRBJ2-6
CDR3 protein: CATSDPGTGGGNTIYF; CDR3 DNA: TGTGCCACCAGTGATCCGGGGACAGGGGGTGGAAACACCATATATTTT; V gene: TRBV24-1; clone size: once; CDR3 length: 16; D gene: TRBD1; J gene: TRBJ1-3
CDR3 protein: CASSLGTGISGNTIYF; CDR3 DNA: TGTGCCAGTAGTCTGGGGACAGGAATCTCTGGAAACACCATATATTTT; V gene: TRBV19; clone size: -; CDR3 length: 16; D gene: TRBD1; J gene: TRBJ1-3
CDR3 protein: CASSYRELNEQFF; CDR3 DNA: TGTGCCAGCAGTTACCGGGAACTCAATGAGCAGTTCTTC; V gene: TRBV27; clone size: -; CDR3 length: 13; D gene: -; J gene: TRBJ2-1
CDR3 protein: CASSPGTGYANEQFF; CDR3 DNA: TGTGCCAGTAGTCCTGGGACAGGGTACGCGAATGAGCAGTTCTTC; V gene: TRBV19; clone size: -; CDR3 length: 15; D gene: TRBD1; J gene: TRBJ2-1
CDR3 protein: CASSQEGSGRQEKLFF; CDR3 DNA: TGCGCCAGCAGCCAAGAAGGGTCAGGGCGGCAAGAAAAACTGTTTTTT; V gene: TRBV4-1; clone size: -; CDR3 length: 16; D gene: -; J gene: TRBJ1-4
CDR3 protein: CASSSGLAGGRTYEQYF; CDR3 DNA: TGTGCCAGCAGCTCCGGACTAGCGGGGGGTCGGACCTACGAGCAGTACTTC; V gene: TRBV7-9; clone size: -; CDR3 length: 17; D gene: TRBD2; J gene: TRBJ2-7
CDR3 protein: CASSLSGVAGATYEQYF; CDR3 DNA: TGTGCCAGCAGCTTAAGCGGAGTAGCGGGGGCCACCTACGAGCAGTACTTC; V gene: TRBV11-2; clone size: -; CDR3 length: 17; D gene: TRBD2; J gene: TRBJ2-7
CDR3 protein: CASSLGEPTSEQYF; CDR3 DNA: TGTGCCAGCAGCCTCGGGGAACCGACTTCCGAGCAGTACTTC; V gene: TRBV9; clone size: -; CDR3 length: 14; D gene: -; J gene: TRBJ2-7
CDR3 protein: CASSPTSRTGGGEGYGYTF; CDR3 DNA: TGTGCCAGCTCACCGACCTCCAGGACAGGGGGTGGAGAAGGCTATGGCTACACCTTC; V gene: TRBV18; clone size: many; CDR3 length: 19; D gene: TRBD1; J gene: TRBJ1-2
CDR3 protein: CASKSLLSTDTQYF; CDR3 DNA: TGTGCCAGCAAATCGTTACTTAGCACAGATACGCAGTATTTT; V gene: TRBV7-2; clone size: -; CDR3 length: 14; D gene: -; J gene: TRBJ2-3
CDR3 protein: CATSPGTGIVEKLFF; CDR3 DNA: TGTGCCACCAGCCCTGGGACAGGTATTGTTGAAAAACTGTTTTTT; V gene: TRBV15; clone size: -; CDR3 length: 15; D gene: TRBD1; J gene: TRBJ1-4
CDR3 protein: CASRPPGAMNTEAFF; CDR3 DNA: TGTGCCAGCAGACCCCCTGGGGCTATGAACACTGAAGCTTTCTTT; V gene: TRBV6-5; clone size: few; CDR3 length: 15; D gene: -; J gene: TRBJ1-1
CDR3 protein: CASSDQGSGYTF; CDR3 DNA: TGTGCCAGCAGTGACCAGGGGAGCGGCTACACCTTC; V gene: TRBV6-4; clone size: -; CDR3 length: 12; D gene: -; J gene: TRBJ1-2
CDR3 protein: CASSPGTPYEQYF; CDR3 DNA: TGTGCCAGCAGCCCTGGGACTCCCTACGAGCAGTACTTC; V gene: TRBV9; clone size: -; CDR3 length: 13; D gene: -; J gene: TRBJ2-7
CDR3 protein: CASSIVGHPNYGYTF; CDR3 DNA: TGTGCCAGTAGTATAGTGGGACACCCCAACTATGGCTACACCTTC; V gene: TRBV19; clone size: -; CDR3 length: 15; D gene: -; J gene: TRBJ1-2
CDR3 protein: CASRHPRQGGSPLHF; CDR3 DNA: TGTGCCAGCAGACACCCCAGACAGGGAGGATCACCCCTCCACTTT; V gene: TRBV27; clone size: -; CDR3 length: 15; D gene: TRBD1; J gene: TRBJ1-6
CDR3 protein: CASSSTGDEQYF; CDR3 DNA: TGTGCCAGCAGTTCGACAGGGGACGAGCAGTACTTC; V gene: TRBV6-6; clone size: -; CDR3 length: 12; D gene: TRBD1; J gene: TRBJ2-7
CDR3 protein: CASSPSGTGGTNEKLFF; CDR3 DNA: TGTGCCAGCAGCCCCAGCGGGACAGGGGGAACTAATGAAAAACTGTTTTTT; V gene: TRBV9; clone size: -; CDR3 length: 17; D gene: TRBD1; J gene: TRBJ1-4
CDR3 protein: CASSDIGNLGEKLFF; CDR3 DNA: TGTGCCAGCAGTGACATCGGGAACCTGGGTGAAAAACTGTTTTTT; V gene: TRBV6-4; clone size: -; CDR3 length: 15; D gene: -; J gene: TRBJ1-4
CDR3 protein: CASSPGTGASYEQYF; CDR3 DNA: TGTGCCAGCAGTCCCGGGACAGGGGCCTCCTACGAGCAGTACTTC; V gene: TRBV27; clone size: -; CDR3 length: 15; D gene: TRBD1; J gene: TRBJ2-7
CDR3 protein: CASSRTATEAFF; CDR3 DNA: TGTGCCAGCAGTAGGACAGCCACTGAAGCTTTCTTT; V gene: TRBV12-3/TRBV12-4; clone size: -; CDR3 length: 12; D gene: -; J gene: TRBJ1-1
CDR3 protein: CATSGENTEAFF; CDR3 DNA: TGTGCCACCAGTGGCGAGAACACTGAAGCTTTCTTT; V gene: TRBV24-1; clone size: once; CDR3 length: 12; D gene: -; J gene: TRBJ1-1
CDR3 protein: CASSLDGQTLAQVYTF; CDR3 DNA: TGCGCCAGCAGCTTGGACGGACAGACCCTTGCTCAGGTCTACACCTTC; V gene: TRBV5-1; clone size: -; CDR3 length: 16; D gene: -; J gene: TRBJ1-2
CDR3 protein: CASSLSPSGNTIYF; CDR3 DNA: TGTGCCAGCAGTTTATCGCCGAGTGGAAACACCATATATTTT; V gene: TRBV27; clone size: once; CDR3 length: 14; D gene: -; J gene: TRBJ1-3
CDR3 protein: CASSPGAGSYGYTF; CDR3 DNA: TGTGCCAGCTCACCAGGGGCAGGCTCGTATGGCTACACCTTC; V gene: TRBV18; clone size: -; CDR3 length: 14; D gene: -; J gene: TRBJ1-2
CDR3 protein: CATSDLPDRGQETQYF; CDR3 DNA: TGTGCCACCAGTGATTTACCAGACAGGGGCCAAGAGACCCAGTACTTC; V gene: TRBV24-1; clone size: -; CDR3 length: 16; D gene: TRBD1; J gene: TRBJ2-5
CDR3 protein: CARSVTKQETQYF; CDR3 DNA: TGTGCCAGAAGCGTGACTAAACAAGAGACCCAGTACTTC; V gene: TRBV5-3; clone size: -; CDR3 length: 13; D gene: -; J gene: TRBJ2-5
CDR3 protein: CASSSWTSGDYEQYF; CDR3 DNA: TGTGCCAGCAGCTCCTGGACTAGCGGTGACTACGAGCAGTACTTC; V gene: TRBV7-9; clone size: -; CDR3 length: 15; D gene: TRBD2; J gene: TRBJ2-7
CDR3 protein: CASSESSARIGETQYF; CDR3 DNA: TGCGCCAGCAGTGAGTCGTCTGCTAGGATAGGAGAGACCCAGTACTTC; V gene: TRBV10-2; clone size: -; CDR3 length: 16; D gene: -; J gene: TRBJ2-5
CDR3 protein: CASSRRQAEPQHF; CDR3 DNA: TGTGCCAGCAGCCGCAGACAGGCGGAGCCCCAGCATTTT; V gene: TRBV12-3/TRBV12-4; clone size: -; CDR3 length: 13; D gene: -; J gene: TRBJ1-5
CDR3 protein: CATSEEDTQYF; CDR3 DNA: TGTGCCACCAGTGAAGAGGATACGCAGTATTTT; V gene: TRBV24-1; clone size: -; CDR3 length: 11; D gene: -; J gene: TRBJ2-3
CDR3 protein: CASRQGTLNYGYTF; CDR3 DNA: TGTGCCAGTAGGCAGGGGACCCTAAACTATGGCTACACCTTC; V gene: TRBV19; clone size: once; CDR3 length: 14; D gene: -; J gene: TRBJ1-2